Below, 30 T cell receptor beta chains from the same sample are listed, as sequenced in a study of blood T cell repertoires in COVID-19. The data were produced by immunoSEQ multiplex PCR, yet TCRdb's version contains in-frame clones alone and is incomplete. The sample records 100,000 or so clones, 81% being singletons. Source material: peripheral blood. The receptors come from a woman aged 70 to 79 with acute or convalescent COVID-19.

The DNA for the CDR3 is TGTGCCAGCAGCGCCGATCTAGTGAGCACAGATACGCAGTATTTT. This sequence encodes CASSADLVSTDTQYF. The chain uses TRBV7-6 and TRBJ2-3; unclear D gene. The germline gives CDR1 SGHVS, CDR2 FNYEAQ. The CDR3 contains 15 residues. V lost 5 bases to trimming and J lost 0 bases, with 12 bases between them. The full variable domain, with the rest looked up from reference TRBV7-6 and TRBJ2-3, is GAGVSQSPRYKVTKRGQDVALRCDPISGHVSLYWYRQALGQGPEFLTYFNYEAQQDKSGLPNDRFSAERPEGSISTLTIQRTEQRDSAMYRCASSADLVSTDTQYFGPGTRLTVL.

The chain carries TRBV30 and TRBJ1-4; D not resolved. Germline-derived CDR1 and CDR2 are GTSNPN and SVGIG (reference sequence). This CDR3 comprises 13 residues. With 3 bases removed from V and 4 bases from J, the gap between germline ends came to 9 bases. The CDR3, as DNA: TGTGCCTGGAGGCCACAGATTAATGAAAAACTGTTTTTT. Its translation: CAWRPQINEKLFF.

The chain joins TRBV7-6 to TRBJ2-4; 10 bases align to TRBD1. This CDR3 contains 18 residues. CDR1 SGHVS and CDR2 FNYEAQ come from the germline V gene. The J segment lost 3 bases and the V segment lost 1 base, leaving 9 bases of the junction unmatched. As DNA, the CDR3 is TGTGCCAGCAGCTTAGGGCTGGGACAGGGGAGGGTCAAAAACATTCAGTACTTC. Translation gives CASSLGLGQGRVKNIQYF. The variable domain in full, with the rest retrieved from reference TRBV7-6 and TRBJ2-4, is GAGVSQSPRYKVTKRGQDVALRCDPISGHVSLYWYRQALGQGPEFLTYFNYEAQQDKSGLPNDRFSAERPEGSISTLTIQRTEQRDSAMYRCASSLGLGQGRVKNIQYFGAGTRLSVL.

Sample share makes this clone medium-sized. V is TRBV6-5 and J is TRBJ2-7; 9 bases line up with TRBD1. J gave up 4 bases and V 5 bases, and 6 bases lay outside the gene matches. The germline CDR1 and CDR2 sequences are MNHEY and SVGAGI. CDR3 length equals 14 residues. The CDR3 here is CASSRDREVYEQYF. The CDR3 DNA reads as TGTGCCAGCAGTAGGGACAGGGAGGTATACGAGCAGTACTTC.

The CDR3 reads CASSLGAGASSYEQYF. DNA for the CDR3: TGTGCCAGCAGCTTAGGTGCGGGCGCCAGCTCCTACGAGCAGTACTTC. This chain uses TRBV7-9 with TRBJ2-7, with D maybe TRBD2 (5 bases). The CDR3 loop spans 16 amino acids. Trimming stripped 1 base from V and 0 bases from J, with 13 bases between. From germline, CDR1 is SEHNR and CDR2 FQNEAQ (reference sequence).

This chain connects TRBV6-1 to TRBJ2-5; TRBD2 matches 7 bases. The CDR3 sequence is 16 residues long. V lost 3 bases, J lost 4 bases, and 11 bases stayed unmatched. Germline V gene data show CDR1 as MNHNS and CDR2 as SASEGT. CDR3: CASSDPRGVARETQYF. For the CDR3, the DNA is TGTGCCAGCAGTGACCCCCGGGGGGTAGCGAGAGAGACCCAGTACTTC.

This clone was seen a few times. The CDR3 reads CASSLSGANNEKLFF. CDR3 in DNA: TGTGCCAGCAGCTTATCAGGGGCGAATAATGAAAAACTGTTTTTT. The chain uses TRBV7-6 and TRBJ1-4, with D perhaps matching TRBD1 (6 bases). Germline CDR1 is SGHVS and CDR2 is FNYEAQ. CDR3 length: 15 amino acids. The V gene lost 2 bases and the J gene lost 4 bases, with 11 bases spanning the gap. The full variable domain, in which reference TRBV7-6 and TRBJ1-4 provide the parts outside the CDR3, is GAGVSQSPRYKVTKRGQDVALRCDPISGHVSLYWYRQALGQGPEFLTYFNYEAQQDKSGLPNDRFSAERPEGSISTLTIQRTEQRDSAMYRCASSLSGANNEKLFFGSGTQLSVL.

This clone was seen more than once but under ten times. The chain recombines TRBV30 with TRBJ1-2; 10 nucleotides match TRBD1. The CDR3 contains 16 residues. V was clipped by 2 bases and J by 4 bases; unmatched bases: 10. Germline assignment: CDR1 GTSNPN and CDR2 SVGIG (reference sequence). The CDR3 sequence is CAWSLPPGTGAYGYTF. In DNA, the CDR3 is TGTGCCTGGAGTCTACCTCCCGGGACAGGGGCCTATGGCTACACCTTC.

DNA for the CDR3: TGTGCCAGTAGTGGATGGCAGGGGGGTGGTCAGCCCCAGCATTTT. Amino acids: CASSGWQGGGQPQHF. The chain couples TRBV19 to TRBJ1-5; 7 bases fit TRBD1. With V trimmed by 5 bases and J by 6 bases, 10 bases remained unmatched. There are 15 residues in the CDR3. From germline, CDR1 is LNHDA and CDR2 SQIVND (reference sequence).

The sample holds a few counts of this clone. This chain links TRBV20-1 with TRBJ1-5, with unresolved D. The length of the CDR3 is 13 residues. V lost 3 bases to trimming and J lost 3 bases, with 9 bases between them. Germline CDR1 is DFQATT and CDR2 is SNEGSKA (reference sequence). Here the CDR3 DNA reads TGCAGTGCTAGTCTACAGTACAATCAGCCCCAGCATTTT. As protein: CSASLQYNQPQHF.

The chain recombines TRBV6-5 with TRBJ1-2; D remains unclear. V was trimmed by 8 bases and J by 8 bases, leaving 21 bases between them. The CDR3 runs 14 residues. CDR1 MNHEY and CDR2 SVGAGI come from the germline V gene. CDR3 region: CASPDPWGGRGYTF. CDR3 in DNA: TGTGCCAGCCCTGACCCCTGGGGAGGTAGGGGCTACACCTTC.

V usage is TRBV20-1 and J usage is TRBJ1-4; 7 bases align to TRBD1. This CDR3 contains 11 residues. Per germline, CDR1 DFQATT and CDR2 SNEGSKA (reference sequence). Unmatched junction bases numbered 2, after V lost 8 bases and J lost 5 bases. The CDR3 sequence is CSTQGNEKLFF. For the CDR3, the DNA is TGCAGTACACAGGGGAATGAAAAACTGTTTTTT.

The V and J genes are TRBV9 and TRBJ2-1; 9 nucleotides match TRBD2. The V and J ends lost 0 bases and 7 bases, in that order; junction bases with no gene match: 2. The CDR3 is 14 residues long. Per germline, CDR1 SGDLS and CDR2 YYNGEE. This chain's CDR3 is CASSVASGRNEQFF. The CDR3 nucleotides read TGTGCCAGCAGCGTAGCAAGCGGGAGGAATGAGCAGTTCTTC.

In this sample, this clone turned up a few times. CDR3: CASSPGAYEQYF. The CDR3 nucleotides are TGTGCCAGCAGCCCCGGGGCCTACGAGCAGTACTTC. V gene TRBV6-2 or TRBV6-3 combines with J gene TRBJ2-7, with a possible D match to TRBD2 (5 bases). The germline CDR1 and CDR2 sequences are MNHEY and SVGEGT. The ends were cut back, 6 bases at V and 2 bases at J, with 8 bases in the middle. This CDR3 is 12 amino acids long.

The chain employs TRBV18 and TRBJ1-5; possible D gene TRBD1, 6 bases. This CDR3 has 16 residues. V lost 6 bases, J lost 4 bases, and 19 bases lay in between. Germline V lookup: CDR1 KGHSH, CDR2 LQKENI. CDR3 DNA: TGTGCCAGCTCCCTGACTCCGGGACACCCAAATCAGCCCCAGCATTTT. Translating it yields CASSLTPGHPNQPQHF.

The chain uses TRBV19 and TRBJ2-3, with 8 bases lining up with TRBD1. Per the germline V gene, CDR1 is LNHDA and CDR2 is SQIVND (reference sequence). After removal of 3 bases from V and 1 base from J, the junction contained 0 bases not matched to a gene. This CDR3 contains 14 residues. The CDR3 DNA reads as TGTGCCAGTAGTATGGGACAGGGCACAGATACGCAGTATTTT. Translation gives CASSMGQGTDTQYF.

The genes are TRBV11-3 and TRBJ2-2; 9 bases match TRBD2. Germline CDR1 is SGHNT and CDR2 is YENEEA. The J segment lost 4 bases and the V segment lost 1 base, leaving 7 bases of the junction unmatched. CDR3 size: 17 residues. The CDR3 DNA follows: TGTGCCAGCAGCTTAGGCGGCGGGGGGGCCATCACCGGGGAGCTGTTTTTT. Protein: CASSLGGGGAITGELFF.

The rearrangement uses TRBV5-4 and TRBJ2-1, with D unclear. In germline, CDR1 is SGHNT, CDR2 YYREEE (reference sequence). Trimming removed 4 bases at V and 4 bases at J, with 15 bases between. This CDR3 region has 15 residues. DNA of the CDR3: TGTGCCAGCAGCCATAGGTTGGAGCTATACAATGAGCAGTTCTTC. This gives the protein CASSHRLELYNEQFF. Full variable domain (remainder filled in from reference TRBV5-4 and TRBJ2-1): ETGVTQSPTHLIKTRGQQVTLRCSSQSGHNTVSWYQQALGQGPQFIFQYYREEENGRGNFPPRFSGLQFPNYSSELNVNALELDDSALYLCASSHRLELYNEQFFGPGTRLTVL.

This CDR3 is CASTPSVANYGYTF. In nucleotides, the CDR3 is TGTGCCAGCACCCCCAGCGTGGCTAACTATGGCTACACCTTC. The genes are TRBV7-2 and TRBJ1-2, with D unclear. Germline-derived CDR1 and CDR2 are SGHTA and FQGNSA. Trimming removed 7 bases at V and 0 bases at J, with 12 bases between. The CDR3 runs to 14 residues.

The J gene is TRBJ1-1, the V gene TRBV6-1; D is unresolved. Germline V CDR1 and CDR2: MNHNS, SASEGT. V was trimmed by 5 bases and J by 1 base, leaving 14 bases between them. CDR3 length equals 15 residues. The DNA of the CDR3 is TGTGCCAGCAGTTCTAGGTACGGAAAGAACACTGAAGCTTTCTTT. It codes for CASSSRYGKNTEAFF.

This clone has only one observation. The chain carries TRBV19 and TRBJ2-7, with TRBD1 as a possible D gene (5 bases). The CDR3 consists of 14 residues. Trimming pared 1 base from V and 7 bases from J, leaving 14 bases between. Germline V lookup: CDR1 LNHDA, CDR2 SQIVND (reference sequence). DNA for the CDR3: TGTGCCAGTAGTATAGGACAGTCTGGTGGAGAGCAGTACTTC. Its protein is CASSIGQSGGEQYF.

J is TRBJ1-2 and V is TRBV29-1; TRBD1 agrees at 11 bases. J lost 3 bases, V lost 4 bases, and 1 base had no gene match. This CDR3 has 13 amino acids. CDR1 is SQVTM and CDR2 is ANQGSEA in the germline V gene. The DNA for the CDR3 is TGCAGCGTTGGGGACAGGGGGTACTATGGCTACACCTTC. Residues: CSVGDRGYYGYTF.

This chain uses TRBV29-1 with TRBJ2-7; 7 bases line up with TRBD1. CDR3 length: 12 amino acids. The germline V gene has CDR1 SQVTM and CDR2 ANQGSEA. Trimming cost V 7 bases and J 0 bases; bases outside gene matches: 3. CDR3 nucleotides: TGCAGCGGAGGACAGGCCTCCTACGAGCAGTACTTC. It translates to CSGGQASYEQYF.

The genes are TRBV27 and TRBJ2-1; the D gene is possibly TRBD1 (5 bases). Germline assignment: CDR1 MNHEY and CDR2 SMNVEV (reference sequence). The CDR3 covers 15 residues. Trimming took off 2 bases at V and 0 bases at J, with 8 bases between the two ends. CDR3 in DNA: TGTGCCAGCAGTTTACAGGGTAGCTCCTACAATGAGCAGTTCTTC. Translation: CASSLQGSSYNEQFF.

The chain recombines TRBV5-5 with TRBJ1-3; 8 nucleotides match TRBD1. CDR1 SGHKS and CDR2 YYEKEE come from the germline V gene (reference sequence). With V trimmed by 3 bases and J by 0 bases, 5 bases remained unmatched. The CDR3 is 16 residues long. CDR3 in amino acids: CASSSTGVNSGNTIYF. The CDR3, as DNA: TGTGCCAGCAGCTCGACAGGGGTCAACTCTGGAAACACCATATATTTT. The full variable domain, its missing parts supplied by reference TRBV5-5 and TRBJ1-3, is DAGVTQSPTHLIKTRGQQVTLRCSPISGHKSVSWYQQVLGQGPQFIFQYYEKEERGRGNFPDRFSARQFPNYSSELNVNALLLGDSALYLCASSSTGVNSGNTIYFGEGSWLTVV.

This clone has just one count. CDR3 sequence reads: CASNSRDRGNTIYF. The CDR3 DNA follows: TGTGCCAGTAATAGCCGGGACAGAGGAAACACCATATATTTT. The chain combines TRBV19 with TRBJ1-3, with TRBD1 identical over 7 bases. The CDR3 extends over 14 amino acids. Germline lookup yields CDR1 LNHDA and CDR2 SQIVND (reference sequence). Unmatched junction bases numbered 7, after V lost 7 bases and J lost 4 bases. Together with reference TRBV19 and TRBJ1-3, the CDR3 gives the full variable domain: DGGITQSPKYLFRKEGQNVTLSCEQNLNHDAMYWYRQDPGQGLRLIYYSQIVNDFQKGDIAEGYSVSREKKESFPLTVTSAQKNPTAFYLCASNSRDRGNTIYFGEGSWLTVV.

The rearrangement joins TRBV20-1 to TRBJ2-5; TRBD1 matches at 8 bases. Germline V gives CDR1 DFQATT, CDR2 SNEGSKA (reference sequence). The CDR3 sequence is 13 residues long. The ends lost 4 bases at V and 5 bases at J; junction bases unmatched: 6. For the CDR3, the DNA is TGCAGTGCTAATGACAGGGGCTGGGAGACCCAGTACTTC. Translation gives CSANDRGWETQYF.

This clone has ten or more counts. The chain has TRBV7-9 and TRBJ1-3; D ambiguous. Trimming pared 5 bases from V and 0 bases from J, leaving 11 bases between. Germline loops: CDR1 SEHNR, CDR2 FQNEAQ (reference sequence). The CDR3 extends over 15 amino acids. The CDR3 protein is CASSPTGISGNTIYF. The CDR3 DNA reads as TGTGCCAGCAGCCCTACGGGTATCTCTGGAAACACCATATATTTT.

This rearrangement joins TRBV4-2 to TRBJ2-1; 7 bases line up with TRBD2. V was pared by 4 bases and J by 2 bases, with 8 bases of the junction left unmatched. The CDR3 is 16 residues long. The germline V gene has CDR1 LGHNA and CDR2 YNFKEQ. In DNA, the CDR3 is TGTGCCAGCAGCCCATCCTGGGGAGGGACCTACAATGAGCAGTTCTTC. Protein: CASSPSWGGTYNEQFF.

This clone appeared a few times. The V gene is TRBV19, the J gene TRBJ1-6; D is perhaps TRBD1 (6 bases). The germline V gene encodes CDR1 LNHDA and CDR2 SQIVND (reference sequence). The CDR3 loop spans 13 amino acids. Between the trimmed V and J ends, which lost 7 bases and 7 bases, there was a span of 11 bases. For the CDR3, the DNA is TGTGCCAGTAAGTTTACAGGGAATTCACCCCTCCACTTT. Protein product: CASKFTGNSPLHF.